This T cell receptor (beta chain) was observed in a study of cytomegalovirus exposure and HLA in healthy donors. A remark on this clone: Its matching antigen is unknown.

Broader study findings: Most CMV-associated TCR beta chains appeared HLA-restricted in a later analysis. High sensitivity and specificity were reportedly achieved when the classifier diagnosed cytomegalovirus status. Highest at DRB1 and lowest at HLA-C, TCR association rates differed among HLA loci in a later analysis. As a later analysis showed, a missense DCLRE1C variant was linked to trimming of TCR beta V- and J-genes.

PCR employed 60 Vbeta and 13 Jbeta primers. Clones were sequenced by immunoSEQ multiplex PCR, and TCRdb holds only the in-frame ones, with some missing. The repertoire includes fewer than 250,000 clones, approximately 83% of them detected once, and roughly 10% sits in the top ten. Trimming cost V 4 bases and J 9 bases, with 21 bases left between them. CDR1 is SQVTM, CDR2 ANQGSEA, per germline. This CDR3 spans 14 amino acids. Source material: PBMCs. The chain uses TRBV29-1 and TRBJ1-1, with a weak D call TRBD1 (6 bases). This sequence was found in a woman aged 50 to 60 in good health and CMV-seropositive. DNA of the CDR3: TGCAGCGTTGCTTTGGAACAGGGCGGTCCAAAAGCTTTCTTT. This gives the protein CSVALEQGGPKAFF.